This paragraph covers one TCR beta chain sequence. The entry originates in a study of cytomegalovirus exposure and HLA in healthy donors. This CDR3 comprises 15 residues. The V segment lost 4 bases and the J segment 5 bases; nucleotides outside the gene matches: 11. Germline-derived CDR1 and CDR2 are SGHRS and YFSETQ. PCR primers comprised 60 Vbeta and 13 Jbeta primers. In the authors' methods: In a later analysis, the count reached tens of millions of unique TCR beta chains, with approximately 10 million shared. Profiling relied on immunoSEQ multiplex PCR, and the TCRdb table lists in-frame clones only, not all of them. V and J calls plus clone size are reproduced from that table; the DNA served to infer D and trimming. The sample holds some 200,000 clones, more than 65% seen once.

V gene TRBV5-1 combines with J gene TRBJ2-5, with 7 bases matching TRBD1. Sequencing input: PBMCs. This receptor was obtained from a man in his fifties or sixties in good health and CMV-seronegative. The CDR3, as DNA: TGCGCCAGCAGCCCGAGACAGGGAAGGACGGAGACCCAGTACTTC. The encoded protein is CASSPRQGRTETQYF.